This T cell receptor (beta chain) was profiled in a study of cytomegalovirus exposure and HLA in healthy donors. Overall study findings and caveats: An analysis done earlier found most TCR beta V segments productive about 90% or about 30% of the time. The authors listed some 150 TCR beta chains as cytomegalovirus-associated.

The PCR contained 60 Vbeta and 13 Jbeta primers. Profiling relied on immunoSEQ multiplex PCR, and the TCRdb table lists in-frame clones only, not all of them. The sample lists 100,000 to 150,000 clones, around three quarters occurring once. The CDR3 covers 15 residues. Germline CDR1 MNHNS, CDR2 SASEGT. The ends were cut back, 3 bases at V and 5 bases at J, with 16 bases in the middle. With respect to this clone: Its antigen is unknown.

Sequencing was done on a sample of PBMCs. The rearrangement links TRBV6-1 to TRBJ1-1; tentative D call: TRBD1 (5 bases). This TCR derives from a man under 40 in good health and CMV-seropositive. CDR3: CASSDPNRIWTEAFF. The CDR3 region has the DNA TGTGCCAGCAGTGACCCGAACAGGATCTGGACTGAAGCTTTCTTT.